This TCR beta chain was identified in a study of blood T cells in healthy people across ages. As to this clonotype: No antigen is known for it.

Study-level findings and limits: While age rose, TCR beta diversity per million T cells dropped in a roughly linear way.

Trimming removed 6 bases from V and 10 bases from J; junction bases left unmatched: 5. The CDR3 length is 12 residues. The use of a sample-barcoded 5' primer and a J-beta primer mix characterized a second PCR of 7 to 11 cycles. TCRdb itself ran the 5' RACE reads through MiXCR, one entry per CDR3 protein. This sample yields roughly 560,000 distinct CDR3 sequences, of which 24% are seen a single time; roughly 9% belongs to the top ten. The same specimen was also included in a second study, on T cells of mothers and their children. From that paper: The donors comprised about 6 children and their three healthy Caucasian mothers. Related mother-child pairs showed slightly higher but non-significant overlap than unrelated pairs. The data showed no persistent microchimeric T cell clones.

The TCR originated in a boy between 5 and 17 years old in good health. The rearrangement joins TRBV12-3 or TRBV12-4 to TRBJ2-3; TRBD1 matches at 9 bases. Source material: blood. Here the CDR3 DNA reads TGTGCCAGCAGCCTGGGACAGGGAGCGCAGTATTTT. This codes for CASSLGQGAQYF.